The clone carrying this TCR beta chain was found many times. Amplified regions were TCR beta CDR3 sequences from RNA transcripts. The primer set for the first-round RT-PCR of the TCR CDR3 was HTBI. TCRdb reanalysed the multiplex PCR reads using MiXCR and keeps one entry per CDR3 protein. The data hold under 350,000 distinct CDR3 sequences, with over 15% observed a single time. The data were obtained in a study of T cells in Graves' hyperthyroidism and ophthalmopathy. PBMCs were sourced from over 8.5 ml fresh peripheral blood. This CDR3 spans 15 amino acids. V was pared by 3 bases and J by 1 base, with 13 bases between. Germline lookup yields CDR1 SEHNR and CDR2 FQNEAQ (reference sequence).

Source material: blood. The TCR was taken from an older woman with Graves' ophthalmopathy. V and J are TRBV7-9 and TRBJ2-7; no clear D. CDR3 DNA: TGTGCCAGCAGCTTTACGGGCTCCGGATCCTACGAGCAGTACTTC. It codes for CASSFTGSGSYEQYF.